This entry is about one TCR beta chain. Its antigen is unknown. Absence of ophthalmopathy progression within 18 months defined stable Graves' hyperthyroidism. Patients were excluded because of uncontrolled infection, other autoimmune disease, pregnancy or lactation. The CDR3 regions of TCR beta were amplified from RNA transcripts. TCR CDR3 underwent first-round RT-PCR with the HTBI primer set. TCRdb processed the multiplex PCR reads anew with MiXCR; each CDR3 protein has one entry. Among fewer than 750,000 distinct CDR3 sequences listed, 40% to 55% were seen once. The data are from a study of T cells in Graves' hyperthyroidism and ophthalmopathy. Study results and limitations: The majority of expanded thyroid clonotypes above 0.001 also appeared in blood. Patients with ophthalmopathy were separated from those with stable hyperthyroidism by a 13 V-J model.

Trimming shortened V by 7 bases and J by 4 bases, and 18 bases separated the two germline ends. The CDR3 is made up of 14 amino acids. Looked up from germline, CDR1 is DFQATT and CDR2 is SNEGSKA (reference sequence). Sequencing was done on a sample of peripheral blood or thyroid tissue (not recorded which). The chain is built from TRBV20-1 and TRBJ2-3; possible D gene TRBD2, 5 bases. The receptor was isolated from a woman aged 18-29 years with Graves' hyperthyroidism. CDR3 coding DNA: TGCAGTGTTGGCCGAAAACGTAGCGCAGATACGCAGTATTTT. Protein product: CSVGRKRSADTQYF.